The 11 T cell receptor beta chains in this list originate from one sample, sequenced in a study of cytotoxic CD8 clonotypes in ibrutinib-treated CLL. Libraries were prepared by immunoSEQ multiplex PCR; TCRdb keeps only in-frame clonotypes and omits some of them. Among about 92,000 clones, around 77% were seen once, and the ten largest hold approximately 25%. The sample here was PBMCs, taken after 24 months of ibrutinib treatment. The receptors were gathered from a human donor with chronic lymphocytic leukemia.

This chain uses TRBV7-9 with TRBJ1-1; perhaps TRBD1 as D (6 bases). In germline, CDR1 is SEHNR, CDR2 FQNEAQ (reference sequence). The CDR3 is made up of 11 amino acids. Deletions cut 2 bases from V and 12 bases from J, with 10 bases between. For the CDR3, the DNA is TGTGCCAGCAGCTTAATCAGGGGTACTTTCTTT. It encodes CASSLIRGTFF.

The V and J genes are TRBV9 and TRBJ1-3; possible D gene TRBD1, 5 bases. Germline values: CDR1 SGDLS, CDR2 YYNGEE. CDR3 length: 14 residues. The V and J ends lost 0 bases and 2 bases respectively, with 6 bases between them. CDR3 residues: CASSVGGAGNTIYF. The CDR3 region has the DNA TGTGCCAGCAGCGTAGGGGGGGCTGGAAACACCATATATTTT. The whole variable domain, remainder taken from reference TRBV9 and TRBJ1-3, is DSGVTQTPKHLITATGQRVTLRCSPRSGDLSVYWYQQSLDQGLQFLIQYYNGEERAKGNILERFSAQQFPDLHSELNLSSLELGDSALYFCASSVGGAGNTIYFGEGSWLTVV.

V gene TRBV7-2 combines with J gene TRBJ2-2; TRBD1 matches at 7 bases. There are 15 residues in the CDR3. CDR1 is SGHTA, CDR2 FQGNSA, per germline. J lost 5 bases, V lost 3 bases, and 6 bases had no gene match. This CDR3 is CASSFRQGQTGELFF. For the CDR3, the DNA is TGTGCCAGCAGCTTCCGACAGGGACAGACCGGGGAGCTGTTTTTT.

The rearrangement joins TRBV2 to TRBJ2-5; 8 bases are shared with TRBD1. The CDR3 totals 16 residues. Germline values: CDR1 SNHLY, CDR2 FYNNEI. Trimming cost V 5 bases and J 2 bases; bases outside gene matches: 10. CDR3 in DNA: TGTGCCAGCAGTTGGACAGGGCAAAAGAGGCAAGAGACCCAGTACTTC. Amino acid sequence: CASSWTGQKRQETQYF.

This clone appeared a few times. This sequence joins TRBV2 and TRBJ1-2; 7 nucleotides line up with TRBD1. The CDR3 spans 13 residues. From germline, CDR1 is SNHLY and CDR2 FYNNEI. After removal of 8 bases from V and 13 bases from J, the junction contained 16 bases not matched to a gene. CDR3 bases: TGTGCCAGCGGGGAGACAGGGTCCGTAAAGGGCACCTTC. Its translation is CASGETGSVKGTF.

The V gene is TRBV18, the J gene TRBJ1-4, with D unclear. Trimming removed 3 bases from V and 7 bases from J, with 6 bases in between. The CDR3 has 12 amino acids. CDR1 is KGHSH, CDR2 LQKENI, per germline. The CDR3 nucleotides read TGTGCCAGCTCACCCCTGCCTGAAAAACTGTTTTTT. This sequence encodes CASSPLPEKLFF.

The sample holds one count of this clone. The chain is built from TRBV19 and TRBJ2-2; 8 bases agree with TRBD1. Unmatched junction bases numbered 5, after V lost 4 bases and J lost 4 bases. Per the germline V gene, CDR1 is LNHDA and CDR2 is SQIVND (reference sequence). There are 15 residues in the CDR3. Written as DNA, the CDR3 is TGTGCCAGTAGTAACGACAGGGGCTTCACCGGGGAGCTGTTTTTT. Protein sequence: CASSNDRGFTGELFF.

CDR3 in DNA: TGTGCCAGCAGCCCGGACAGGGGGGTAAGGGAGACCCAGTACTTC. It translates to CASSPDRGVRETQYF. The chain uses TRBV5-8 and TRBJ2-5; 10 nucleotides line up with TRBD1. Per the germline V gene, CDR1 is SGHTS and CDR2 is YDEGEE. This CDR3 is built from 15 residues. Trimming took 4 bases from V and 5 from J; bases not matched to a gene: 8.

The chain couples TRBV5-8 to TRBJ2-1; 9 bases are a match to TRBD1. The V gene's germline CDR1 is SGHTS and CDR2 YDEGEE. The trim removed 4 bases at V and 3 bases at J, leaving 8 bases unmatched. The length of the CDR3 is 16 residues. The CDR3 coding sequence is TGTGCCAGCAGCGCTCACAGGGGGCTAGGCTACAATGAGCAGTTCTTC. Translation: CASSAHRGLGYNEQFF.

The chain's CDR3 is CASSPWTGVNTGELFF. DNA of the CDR3: TGTGCCAGCAGTCCCTGGACAGGGGTGAACACCGGGGAGCTGTTTTTT. The chain employs TRBV28 and TRBJ2-2; TRBD1 aligns across 9 bases. J gave up 1 base and V 5 bases, and 5 bases lay outside the gene matches. The CDR3 spans 16 residues. CDR1 is MDHEN and CDR2 is SYDVKM in the germline V gene.

This clone occurred once. This rearrangement joins TRBV4-3 to TRBJ2-1, with 7 nucleotides matching TRBD2. This CDR3 contains 18 residues. CDR1 and CDR2 (germline): LGHNA, YSLEER. V lost 3 bases, J lost 4 bases, and 15 bases stayed unmatched. The CDR3 protein is CASSHLGGEAVLYNEQFF. In nucleotides, the CDR3 is TGCGCCAGCAGCCACCTGGGGGGGGAAGCGGTCTTATACAATGAGCAGTTCTTC.